This record concerns one T cell receptor (beta chain) sequence. Antigen unknown. The data belong to a study of T cell responses to AZD1222 COVID-19 vaccine. Study details: Pooling of second doses given at about 4 or about 12 weeks was done.

Study findings and constraints: Clonal diversity may have been underestimated, and the donors were mostly white British, with more females than males.

The protocol was immunoSEQ multiplex PCR, while the TCRdb copy is restricted to in-frame clones and leaves out a portion. The repertoire includes about 190,000 clones, approximately 91% of them detected once, and more than 0.75% sits in the top ten. From germline, CDR1 is SEHNR and CDR2 FQNEAQ (reference sequence). The length of the CDR3 is 13 residues. V gave up 5 bases and J gave up 11 bases, with 13 bases separating them. This TCR was sampled from an adult in good health. The V call is TRBV7-9, the J call TRBJ1-6; possibly TRBD1 for D (5 bases). The sequences come from peripheral blood, collected on day 0 of AZD1222 vaccination. In DNA, the CDR3 is TGTGCCAGCAGCGTAACCCAGGGAGCACCCCTCCACTTT. It translates to CASSVTQGAPLHF.